Below, 16 T cell receptor beta chains from the same sample are listed, as sequenced in a study of T cell responses to AZD1222 COVID-19 vaccine. Sequencing used immunoSEQ multiplex PCR; TCRdb keeps in-frame clones, though not all of them. Of around 140,000 clones listed, approximately 90% were seen once; the top ten hold about 1.5%. The material sequenced was peripheral blood, taken on day 0 of AZD1222 vaccination. The receptors stem from an adult in good health.

This chain connects TRBV2 to TRBJ1-2; D unresolved. Germline CDR1 reads SNHLY; CDR2 reads FYNNEI. The CDR3 sequence is 11 residues long. The germline V and J ends were trimmed by 8 bases and 5 bases, with 9 bases remaining between them. The CDR3 spells CASGPLYGYTF. The CDR3 DNA is TGTGCCAGCGGACCTTTATATGGCTACACCTTC.

This clone was seen just once. This chain links TRBV19 with TRBJ2-3; no definite D call. The CDR3 spans 13 residues. Germline V gene data show CDR1 as LNHDA and CDR2 as SQIVND (reference sequence). Trimming took off 9 bases at V and 0 bases at J, with 10 bases between the two ends. Written as DNA, the CDR3 is TGTGCCAGCAAGATCACTAGCACAGATACGCAGTATTTT. Its translation is CASKITSTDTQYF.

The rearrangement uses TRBV24-1 and TRBJ1-5; D not certain. The germline V gene has CDR1 KGHDR and CDR2 SFDVKD. The ends were cut back, 11 bases at V and 3 bases at J, with 13 bases in the middle. The length of the CDR3 is 13 residues. The CDR3 reads CANQEEHNQPQHF. The CDR3 DNA sequence: TGTGCCAACCAAGAGGAACACAATCAGCCCCAGCATTTT.

The J gene is TRBJ2-1, the V gene TRBV7-2, with TRBD2 as a possible D gene (5 bases). V was clipped by 8 bases and J by 2 bases, with 13 bases between them. Per the germline V gene, CDR1 is SGHTA and CDR2 is FQGNSA. This CDR3 is built from 14 residues. DNA for the CDR3: TGTGCCAGCGACGACGGGATCGCCTACAATGAGCAGTTCTTC. This translates into CASDDGIAYNEQFF.

J is TRBJ2-2 and V is TRBV28; 8 nucleotides line up with TRBD1. CDR3 length: 16 residues. Germline lookup yields CDR1 MDHEN and CDR2 SYDVKM. The V and J ends lost 8 bases and 6 bases, in that order; junction bases with no gene match: 14. In nucleotides, the CDR3 is TGTGCCAGCGGCTTATTGACAGGGGTTTATGCCGGGGAGCTGTTTTTT. Encoded protein: CASGLLTGVYAGELFF.

CDR3 coding DNA: TGTGCCAGCCACTCGATGCAGCCCAATCAGCCCCAGCATTTT. Its translation is CASHSMQPNQPQHF. V and J are TRBV28 and TRBJ1-5; D uncertain. The CDR3 has 14 amino acids. V lost 8 bases and J 3 bases, leaving 14 bases between the germline ends. Germline CDR1 and CDR2: MDHEN and SYDVKM.

The chain joins TRBV2 to TRBJ2-5; D is unclear. The CDR3 contains 14 residues. V was trimmed by 3 bases and J by 1 base, leaving 9 bases between them. The germline CDR1 and CDR2 sequences are SNHLY and FYNNEI. CDR3 in amino acids: CASSEGRRQETQYF. CDR3 in DNA: TGTGCCAGCAGTGAGGGCAGGCGCCAAGAGACCCAGTACTTC.

The gene calls are TRBV5-4 and TRBJ1-3; D is uncertain. Germline-derived CDR1 and CDR2 are SGHNT and YYREEE (reference sequence). This CDR3 region has 14 residues. V was trimmed by 0 bases and J by 7 bases, leaving 11 bases between them. CDR3 sequence reads: CASSLEVSANTIYF. The CDR3 DNA is TGTGCCAGCAGCTTGGAGGTATCTGCCAACACCATATATTTT.

The V gene is TRBV10-3, the J gene TRBJ2-2, with TRBD2 matching 9 bases. Germline V gene sequence: CDR1 ENHRY, CDR2 SYGVKD. V lost 5 bases to trimming and J lost 0 bases; unmatched junction nucleotides: 4. The CDR3 runs 16 residues. CDR3 DNA sequence: TGTGCCATCAGTAAAGCGGGGGGTACGAACACCGGGGAGCTGTTTTTT. Protein product: CAISKAGGTNTGELFF.

This clone was recorded only once. The rearrangement uses TRBV30 and TRBJ1-1; 9 nucleotides match TRBD1. This CDR3 spans 13 amino acids. The J segment lost 1 base and the V segment lost 3 bases, leaving 0 bases of the junction unmatched. The V gene's germline CDR1 is GTSNPN and CDR2 SVGIG (reference sequence). The CDR3 nucleotides read TGTGCCTGGAGGGACAGGGGGAACACTGAAGCTTTCTTT. Protein: CAWRDRGNTEAFF.

The J gene is TRBJ1-3, the V gene TRBV6-2 or TRBV6-3; tentatively, D is TRBD1 (6 bases). CDR1 and CDR2 (germline): MNHEY, SVGEGT. The CDR3 runs to 15 residues. Trimming removed 2 bases from V and 4 bases from J, with 12 bases in between. CDR3: CASSYGRGQGNTIYF. DNA for the CDR3: TGTGCCAGCAGTTACGGCCGGGGGCAAGGAAACACCATATATTTT.

The chain is built from TRBV5-5 and TRBJ2-7, with D possibly TRBD2 on 5 matching bases. V lost 3 bases and J lost 5, with 12 bases in between. CDR3 length: 13 residues. Germline V gene sequence: CDR1 SGHKS, CDR2 YYEKEE (reference sequence). CDR3 coding DNA: TGTGCCAGCAGCTATCAAATCGGGGACGAGCAGTACTTC. Encoded protein: CASSYQIGDEQYF.

The chain recombines TRBV11-1 with TRBJ2-5; possible D gene TRBD2, 6 bases. Trimming left V 1 base short and J 3 bases short, with 9 bases between. The CDR3 spans 14 residues. CDR1 is SGHAT, CDR2 FQDESV, per germline (reference sequence). The DNA for the CDR3 is TGTGCCAGCAGCTTAGGGGTAGCGGAAGAGACCCAGTACTTC. Protein product: CASSLGVAEETQYF.

This sequence joins TRBV30 and TRBJ1-3; unclear D gene. Germline CDR1 GTSNPN, CDR2 SVGIG (reference sequence). Trimming stripped 5 bases from V and 0 bases from J, with 11 bases between. The CDR3 runs 14 residues. For the CDR3, the DNA is TGTGCCTGGGGGAACAGTAACTCTGGAAACACCATATATTTT. Translation gives CAWGNSNSGNTIYF.

V is TRBV28 and J is TRBJ1-4; possible D gene TRBD1, 6 bases. This CDR3 region has 15 residues. Per the germline V gene, CDR1 is MDHEN and CDR2 is SYDVKM. The germline V and J ends were trimmed by 8 bases and 4 bases, with 17 bases remaining between them. CDR3 nucleotide sequence: TGTGCCAGCCACCCTCAGGACAGCCATAATGAAAAACTGTTTTTT. Its protein product is CASHPQDSHNEKLFF.

The table lists this clone with a count of one. This chain links TRBV3-1 (or the pseudogene TRBV3-2) with TRBJ1-6, with TRBD1 identical over 7 bases. Per germline, CDR1 LGHDT and CDR2 YNNKEL (reference sequence). The CDR3 is made up of 19 amino acids. The V and J ends lost 3 bases and 0 bases, in that order; junction bases with no gene match: 11. As DNA, the CDR3 is TGTGCCAGCAGCCAGCATCTAGGGACAGCGAGCTCCTATAATTCACCCCTCCACTTT. This translates into CASSQHLGTASSYNSPLHF.